This TCR beta chain was obtained from a study of pediatric ulcerative colitis. With 2 bases clipped from V and 5 bases from J, the junction kept 10 bases outside the gene matches. This CDR3 is 16 amino acids long. Germline values: CDR1 SGHTA, CDR2 FQGTGA. Study results and caveats: Total lymphocyte DNA, not sorted subsets, was the template. Clonal expansions reduced rectal repertoire diversity in acute severe colitis. A couple of rectal CDR3 clonotypes occurred in all ulcerative colitis patients. Blood-rectal clonal overlap within each person was significantly higher in ulcerative colitis patients than controls.

Turning to this clone: Its target is not known.

Profiled with immunoSEQ multiplex PCR; TCRdb holds only in-frame clones, not every one. This table holds 55,000 to 70,000 clones, over 80% found once. The chain couples TRBV7-3 to TRBJ2-3; 7 bases are a match to TRBD2. Material: blood. This TCR came from a boy under 18 who was a control in a study of pediatric ulcerative colitis. DNA of the CDR3: TGTGCCAGCAGCTTAGGGCTAGCGGAGGAGGGAGATACGCAGTATTTT. This encodes CASSLGLAEEGDTQYF.